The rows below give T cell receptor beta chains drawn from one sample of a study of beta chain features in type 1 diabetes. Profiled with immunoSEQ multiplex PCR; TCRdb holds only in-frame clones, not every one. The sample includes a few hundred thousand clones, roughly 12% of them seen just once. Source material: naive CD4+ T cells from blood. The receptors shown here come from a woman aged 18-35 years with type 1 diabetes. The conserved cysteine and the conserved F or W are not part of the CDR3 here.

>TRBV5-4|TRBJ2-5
ASSFRRGQETQY
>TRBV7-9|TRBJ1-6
ASSSVDSNNSPLH
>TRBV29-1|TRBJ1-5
SVKGTGGSGQPQH
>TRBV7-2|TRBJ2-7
ASSLLGGNYEQY
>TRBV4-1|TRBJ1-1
ASSHSRRDRGNTEAF
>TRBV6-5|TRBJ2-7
ASSPTPSSYEQY
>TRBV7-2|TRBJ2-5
ASSRESGTGAETQY
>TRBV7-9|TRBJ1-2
ASSLTTGHGYT
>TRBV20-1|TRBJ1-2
SARDSYT
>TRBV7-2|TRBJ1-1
ASSTRELTVNTEAF
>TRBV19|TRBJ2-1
ASSIQNSYNEQF
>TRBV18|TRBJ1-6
ASSPSFQGAVGSPLH
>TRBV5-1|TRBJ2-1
ASSPVLAGGGNEQF
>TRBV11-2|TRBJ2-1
ASSLGTGVDNEQF
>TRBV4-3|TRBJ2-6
ASSQSGQVGAGANVLT
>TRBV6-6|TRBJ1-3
ASSYGQSSGNTIY
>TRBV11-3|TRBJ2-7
ASSRRGKNPGQGSHEQY
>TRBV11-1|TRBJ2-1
ASRVSGTSSYNEQF